The T cell receptor beta chain described here comes from a study of blood T cell repertoires in COVID-19. Here immunoSEQ multiplex PCR was the method, and the copy in TCRdb shows in-frame clones only, minus some. This repertoire shows approximately 360,000 clones, about four fifths found once; its top ten account for roughly 5.1%. This clone has a single count. Looked up from germline, CDR1 is SNHLY and CDR2 is FYNNEI. J lost 6 bases, V lost 1 base, and 6 bases had no gene match. This CDR3 has 15 residues. This TCR came from a woman aged 45-60 years who had recovered from COVID-19. This chain connects TRBV2 to TRBJ1-2, with TRBD1 matching over 9 bases. The sequencing input was PBMCs or T cells enriched from blood (not recorded which). As DNA, the CDR3 is TGTGCCAGCAGTGAAGGAGGGGACAGGGAGGATGGCTACACCTTC. Residues: CASSEGGDREDGYTF.